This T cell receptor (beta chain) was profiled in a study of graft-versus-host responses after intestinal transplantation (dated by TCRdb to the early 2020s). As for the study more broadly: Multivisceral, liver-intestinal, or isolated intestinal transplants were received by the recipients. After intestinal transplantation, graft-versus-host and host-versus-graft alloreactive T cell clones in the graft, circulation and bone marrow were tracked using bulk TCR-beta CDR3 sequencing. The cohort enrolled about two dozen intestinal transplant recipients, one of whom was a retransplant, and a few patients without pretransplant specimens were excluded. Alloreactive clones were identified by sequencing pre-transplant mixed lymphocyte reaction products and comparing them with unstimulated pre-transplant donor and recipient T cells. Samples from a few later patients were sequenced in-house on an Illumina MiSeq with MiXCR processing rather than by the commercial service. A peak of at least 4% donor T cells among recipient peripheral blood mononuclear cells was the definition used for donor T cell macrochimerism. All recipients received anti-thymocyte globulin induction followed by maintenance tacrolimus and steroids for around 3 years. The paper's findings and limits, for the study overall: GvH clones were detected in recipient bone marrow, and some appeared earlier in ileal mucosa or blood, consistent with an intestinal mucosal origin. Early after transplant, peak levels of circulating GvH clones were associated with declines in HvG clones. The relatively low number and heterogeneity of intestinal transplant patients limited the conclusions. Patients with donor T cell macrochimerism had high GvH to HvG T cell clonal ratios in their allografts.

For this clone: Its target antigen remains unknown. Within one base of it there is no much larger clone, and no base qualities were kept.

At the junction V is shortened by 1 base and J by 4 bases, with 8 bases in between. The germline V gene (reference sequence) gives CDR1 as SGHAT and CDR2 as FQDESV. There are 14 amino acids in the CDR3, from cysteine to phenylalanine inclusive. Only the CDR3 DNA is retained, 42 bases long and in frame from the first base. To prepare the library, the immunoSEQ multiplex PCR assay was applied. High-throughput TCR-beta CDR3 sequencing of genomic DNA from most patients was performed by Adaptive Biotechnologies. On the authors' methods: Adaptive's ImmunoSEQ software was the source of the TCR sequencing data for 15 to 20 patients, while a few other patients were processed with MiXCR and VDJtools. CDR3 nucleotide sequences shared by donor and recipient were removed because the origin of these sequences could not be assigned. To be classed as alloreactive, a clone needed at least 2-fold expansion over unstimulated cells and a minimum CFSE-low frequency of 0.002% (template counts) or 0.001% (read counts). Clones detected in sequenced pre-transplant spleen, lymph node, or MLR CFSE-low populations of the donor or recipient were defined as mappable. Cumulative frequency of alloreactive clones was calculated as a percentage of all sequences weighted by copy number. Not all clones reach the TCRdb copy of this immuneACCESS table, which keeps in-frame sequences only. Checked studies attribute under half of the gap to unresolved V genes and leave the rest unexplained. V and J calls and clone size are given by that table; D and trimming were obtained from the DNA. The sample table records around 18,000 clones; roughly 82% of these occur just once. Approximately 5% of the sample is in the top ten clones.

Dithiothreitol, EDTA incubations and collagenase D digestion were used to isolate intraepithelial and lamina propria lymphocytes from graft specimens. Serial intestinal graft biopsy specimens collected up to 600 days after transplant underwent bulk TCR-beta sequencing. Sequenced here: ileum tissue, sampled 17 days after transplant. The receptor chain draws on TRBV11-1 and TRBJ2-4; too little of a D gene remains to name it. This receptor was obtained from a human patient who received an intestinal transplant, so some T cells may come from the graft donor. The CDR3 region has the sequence CASSLGNQKNIQYF. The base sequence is TGTGCCAGCAGCTTAGGAAACCAAAAAAACATTCAGTACTTC. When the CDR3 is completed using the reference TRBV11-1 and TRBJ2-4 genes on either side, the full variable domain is EAEVAQSPRYKITEKSQAVAFWCDPISGHATLYWYRQILGQGPELLVQFQDESVVDDSQLPKDRFSAERLKGVDSTLKIQPAELGDSAMYLCASSLGNQKNIQYFGAGTRLSVL.